This record looks at one T cell receptor beta chain sequence and its context. This record comes from a study of blood T cells in healthy people across ages. Germline V lookup: CDR1 SGHTA, CDR2 FQGNSA. CDR3 length: 16 residues. Trimming cost V 1 base and J 11 bases; bases outside gene matches: 12. It was with a sample-barcoded 5' primer and a J-beta primer mix that a second PCR of about 6 to 12 cycles was run. TCRdb itself ran the 5' RACE reads through MiXCR, one entry per CDR3 protein. The table includes about 1.8 million distinct CDR3 sequences, about 50% detected once. The specimen sequenced was blood. This sequence originates from a woman aged 40 to 50 in good health. The chain carries TRBV7-2 and TRBJ2-5; 11 bases are a match to TRBD2. The CDR3 DNA is TGTGCCAGCAGCTTAGGAGGGCTAGCGGGGGGCCATGAGCAGTACTTC. This codes for CASSLGGLAGGHEQYF.